This TCR beta chain was obtained from a study of T-cell memory formation after mild COVID-19. Study-wide findings and caveats: A second wave expanding day 15 to 37 was CD4+-biased; contracting clones were balanced. CD4+ contracting clones were found mainly in CM and EM, and CD8+ ones in EMRA. Cross-reactive memory appears to have joined, as suggested by some responding clones showing up in pre-infection memory.

Employing constant-segment primers, 5'RACE generated TCR alpha and TCR beta cDNA libraries bearing sample barcodes and UMIs. TCRdb recomputed calls from the 5' RACE reads with MiXCR, one row per CDR3 protein. The data hold around 300,000 distinct CDR3 sequences, with 14% observed a single time. CDR3 size: 16 residues. This clonotype was seen a few times. Its antigen is undetermined. The specimen sequenced was PBMCs or a T cell subset sorted from them (not recorded which). This receptor was identified in a man in his late teens or twenties who had mild COVID-19 (a few samples of this study predate the infection). Cell type and time point are not known. The chain has TRBV21-1 and TRBJ2-7; the D call TRBD1 from the table was never checked on the DNA. TRBV21-1 is a pseudogene segment. CDR3 loop: CASSKALGQSSYEQYV. Here the CDR3 DNA reads TGTGCCAGCAGCAAAGCCCTAGGACAGTCTTCCTACGAGCAGTACGTC.